The 3 T cell receptor beta chains below come from one sample, sequenced in a study of cytomegalovirus exposure and HLA in healthy donors. Amplification used 60 Vbeta primers and 13 Jbeta primers. Measured with immunoSEQ multiplex PCR; TCRdb has only the in-frame clones, and not every one. Seen here are roughly 140,000 clones, 84% observed once, and the top ten hold roughly 2.5%. The sample consisted of PBMCs. The receptors come from a boy under 10 years old in good health and CMV-seronegative.

The chain recombines TRBV5-8 with TRBJ1-1; no clear D. Trimming pared 3 bases from V and 1 base from J, leaving 10 bases between. Germline CDR1 and CDR2: SGHTS and YDEGEE. The CDR3 consists of 14 residues. The CDR3: CASSYTEGNTEAFF. Here the CDR3 DNA reads TGTGCCAGCAGCTACACAGAGGGGAACACTGAAGCTTTCTTT. The full variable domain, with the rest looked up from reference TRBV5-8 and TRBJ1-1, is EAGVTQSPTHLIKTRGQQATLRCSPISGHTSVYWYQQALGLGLQFLLWYDEGEERNRGNFPPRFSGRQFPNYSSELNVNALELEDSALYLCASSYTEGNTEAFFGQGTRLTVV.

The CDR3 sequence is CARSMSAGPSSGNTIYF. In DNA, the CDR3 is TGTGCCAGGAGCATGAGCGCGGGCCCTAGCTCTGGAAACACCATATATTTT. The rearrangement links TRBV2 to TRBJ1-3; D is undetermined. CDR3 length: 17 residues. Trimming removed 9 bases from V and 0 bases from J, with 21 bases in between. Germline loops: CDR1 SNHLY, CDR2 FYNNEI. The full variable domain, in which reference TRBV2 and TRBJ1-3 provide the parts outside the CDR3, is EPEVTQTPSHQVTQMGQEVILRCVPISNHLYFYWYRQILGQKVEFLVSFYNNEISEKSEIFDDQFSVERPDGSNFTLKIRSTKLEDSAMYFCARSMSAGPSSGNTIYFGEGSWLTVV.

J is TRBJ2-3 and V is TRBV10-3; TRBD1 might be the D (6 bases). The length of the CDR3 is 16 residues. Trimming took 4 bases from V and 0 from J, leaving 14 bases between them. CDR1 and CDR2 (germline): ENHRY, SYGVKD. CDR3 DNA sequence: TGTGCCATCAGTGTTCTAGGACAGTCTAGCACAGATACGCAGTATTTT. This sequence encodes CAISVLGQSSTDTQYF.